These 8 T cell receptor beta chains were all obtained from the same sample, sequenced in a study of vaccination effects on CD4 cells after COVID-19 (dated by TCRdb to 2022 to 2024). In the ViraFEST assay, PBMC were stimulated with viral peptide pools, and TCR sequencing was then used to find antigen-specific CD4+ T cell clonotypes based on their expansion. After approximately eleven days of culture, CD4+ T cells were isolated with the EasySep CD4+ T cell isolation kit. Two doses of either the BNT162b2 or the mRNA-1273 mRNA SARS-CoV-2 vaccine were administered to participants. No antigen is known for these receptors. Libraries were made using the immunoSEQ multiplex PCR assay. TCRdb retrieved this table from immuneACCESS and kept in-frame rearrangements only. Not all clones are present; in checked studies, unresolved V genes account for under half, and no reason is known for the remainder. This sample has roughly 59,000 clones in its table, and about 73% of those were observed once. The ten largest clones take up roughly 2% of the sample.

Material: CD4+ T cells from PBMCs cultured with HCoV-OC43 spike peptides, obtained after COVID-19 vaccination. This specimen's cell subset or site label, per the study, means: HCoV-OC43 spike overlapping peptide pool stimulation. The receptors originated from a human donor who received a COVID-19 vaccine.

The V and J genes are TRBV10-3 and TRBJ1-6, with D possibly being TRBD1 (6 bases). V was trimmed by 8 bases and J by 4 bases, leaving 9 bases between them. Looked up from germline, CDR1 is ENHRY and CDR2 is SYGVKD. The CDR3 runs to 13 residues. In DNA, the CDR3 is TGTGCCATCGGACAGAGGTATAATTCACCCCTCCACTTT. Residues: CAIGQRYNSPLHF.

This chain links TRBV15 with TRBJ2-5; either TRBD1 or TRBD2 may supply D (6 bases each). The CDR3 has 14 residues. V lost 10 bases and J 5 bases, leaving 20 bases between the germline ends. Germline loops: CDR1 LNHNV, CDR2 YYDKDF (reference sequence). The CDR3 nucleotides read TGTGCCAACCGTCGCTGGGGGGCCGGGGAGACCCAGTACTTC. Encoded protein: CANRRWGAGETQYF.

The V and J genes are TRBV6-5 and TRBJ2-7, with D perhaps matching TRBD2 (5 bases). The CDR3 runs to 14 residues. Trimming stripped 7 bases from V and 0 bases from J, with 13 bases between. CDR1 is MNHEY and CDR2 is SVGAGI in the germline V gene. Written as DNA, the CDR3 is TGTGCCAGCAAGGCCTATGGGAGCTCCTACGAGCAGTACGTC. As protein: CASKAYGSSYEQYV.

This clone turned up a few times. The chain combines TRBV19 with TRBJ2-5; no clear D. This CDR3 spans 13 amino acids. Trimming removed 4 bases from V and 1 base from J, with 7 bases in between. Germline CDR1 LNHDA, CDR2 SQIVND (reference sequence). CDR3 protein: CASSNDGQETQYF. CDR3 bases: TGTGCCAGTAGTAATGATGGCCAAGAGACCCAGTACTTC.

The chain uses TRBV4-1 and TRBJ2-4, with D possibly being TRBD1 or TRBD2 (5 bases each). The V gene's germline CDR1 is MGHRA and CDR2 YSYEKL. The CDR3 contains 16 residues. The V gene lost 1 base and the J gene lost 1 base, with 11 bases spanning the gap. CDR3 DNA: TGCGCCAGCAGCCAAGCGAGAGGGGCCGCCAAAAACATTCAGTACTTC. Translation gives CASSQARGAAKNIQYF.

The chain is built from TRBV4-1 and TRBJ1-1, with D maybe TRBD1 (5 bases). Germline lookup yields CDR1 MGHRA and CDR2 YSYEKL. V was trimmed by 0 bases and J by 12 bases, leaving 20 bases between them. This CDR3 region has 15 residues. CDR3 DNA sequence: TGCGCCAGCAGCCAAGAATTCCAGGGCGCCAGGTCAACTTTCTTT. It is translated as CASSQEFQGARSTFF.

This chain connects TRBV2 to TRBJ2-5; TRBD2 matches 9 bases. Trimming at V came to 6 bases and at J to 3 bases, leaving 5 bases not matched to a gene. There are 14 residues in the CDR3. From germline, CDR1 is SNHLY and CDR2 FYNNEI. The CDR3 DNA reads as TGTGCCAGCAGACTATTAGCGGGGGAAGAGACCCAGTACTTC. Its protein is CASRLLAGEETQYF.

The CDR3 region is CASSFAGGASTDTQYF. DNA for the CDR3: TGTGCCAGCAGCTTCGCCGGGGGGGCTAGCACAGATACGCAGTATTTT. The chain carries TRBV13 and TRBJ2-3; 8 bases fit TRBD2. The trim removed 3 bases at V and 0 bases at J, leaving 5 bases unmatched. This CDR3 region has 16 residues. The germline gives CDR1 PRHDT, CDR2 FYEKMQ (reference sequence).